Sequencing of this T cell receptor (beta chain) was carried out in a study of T cells in Graves' hyperthyroidism and ophthalmopathy. Trimming at V came to 6 bases and at J to 7 bases, leaving 13 bases not matched to a gene. The CDR3 has 15 amino acids. The definition of stable Graves' hyperthyroidism was no ophthalmopathy progression within 18 months. Patients aged 18 to 65 with hyperthyroidism were newly diagnosed, with duration under 2 months. Investigators excluded patients with uncontrolled infection, other autoimmune disease, pregnancy or lactation. Clinicians diagnosed patients from clinical symptoms, serum thyroxine and TRAb, thyroid ultrasound and orbital computed tomography. TCR beta CDR3 sequences were amplified from RNA transcripts. First-round RT-PCR with HTBI primers amplified the TCR CDR3 region. One entry per CDR3 protein, called by TCRdb with MiXCR from the multiplex PCR reads. The sample contains approximately 510,000 distinct CDR3 sequences, around 20% of which appear only once.

Sequencing used blood. The source of this sequence is a man between 18 and 29 years old with Graves' hyperthyroidism. This sequence joins TRBV12-3 or TRBV12-4 and TRBJ2-7, with 9 bases lining up with TRBD2. CDR3 sequence reads: CASSFAGGLANEQYF. In DNA form, the CDR3 reads TGTGCCAGCAGCTTCGCGGGGGGGTTGGCCAATGAGCAGTACTTC.